The clone carrying this TCR beta chain was counted between two and nine times. The target antigen is unknown. Using its own MiXCR run on the 5' RACE reads, TCRdb lists one record per CDR3 protein. Of 350,000 to 450,000 distinct CDR3 sequences in the sample, 28% are singletons; the top ten hold 6.1%. The CDR3 sequence is 15 residues long. The V and J ends lost 6 bases and 4 bases, in that order; junction bases with no gene match: 8. Three pairs of healthy female monozygous twins were the donors. This specimen belongs to a study of identical twins' blood T cells. Findings of the study overall: Mainly, cloneset size products determined shared clonotypes, twins included. V gene usage reportedly matched far better within twin pairs than unrelated donors. Abundant TCRbeta CDR3s overlapped more between twins than with unrelated donors.

Material: PBMCs. J is TRBJ1-5 and V is TRBV12-3 or TRBV12-4, with 8 bases that match TRBD1. The TCR was taken from a woman aged 18-55 years in good health. This CDR3 is CASSLQGARNQPQHF. CDR3 sequence (DNA): TGTGCCAGCAGCCTCCAGGGGGCCAGGAATCAGCCCCAGCATTTT.